This TCR beta chain emerged from a study of blood T cell repertoires in COVID-19. About the research overall: The origin of the acute and convalescent COVID-19 samples was the United States, Italy and Spain. In each case, the material was cDNA or gDNA derived from T cells, B-cell-depleted T cells, or PBMCs.

As processed by the authors: Nucleated cell counts were estimated from reference gene primer amplification. Libraries were prepared by immunoSEQ multiplex PCR; TCRdb keeps only in-frame clonotypes and omits some of them. The D gene and trimming were derived from the DNA, and the V and J assignments and clone size from that table. The top ten clones hold 8.2% of a sample with around 230,000 clones, about 83% of them seen once. Trimming removed 1 base at V and 6 bases at J, with 12 bases between. The CDR3 loop spans 14 amino acids. The germline V gene has CDR1 MNHEY and CDR2 SMNVEV (reference sequence).

V and J are TRBV27 and TRBJ1-2, with TRBD1 as a possible D gene (6 bases). The receptor comes from a woman aged 45-65 years with acute or convalescent COVID-19. The specimen was peripheral blood. The CDR3 protein is CASSLLGGVDGYTF. The CDR3 bases are TGTGCCAGCAGTTTATTAGGGGGAGTCGATGGCTACACCTTC.